The 16 T cell receptor beta chains in this list originate from one sample, sequenced in a study of identical twins. TCRdb ran MiXCR on the 5' RACE reads and lists one entry per CDR3 protein. The sample comprises hundreds of thousands of distinct CDR3 sequences, around 8.6% of which are singletons, and roughly 0.97% rests with the top ten. The sample was also linked to a second study, of yellow fever vaccine responses in identical twins.

Sequenced: PBMCs. These receptors originate from a woman between 18 and 29 years old in good health.

There are a few counts of this clonotype. The chain is built from TRBV20-1 and TRBJ2-7; 10 nucleotides line up with TRBD2. Germline V gene data show CDR1 as DFQATT and CDR2 as SNEGSKA (reference sequence). J was trimmed by 3 bases and V by 2 bases; bases with no gene match: 4. The CDR3 runs 14 residues. CDR3 loop: CSARPSGSHYEQYF. DNA of the CDR3: TGCAGTGCTAGACCTAGCGGGAGCCACTACGAGCAGTACTTC.

This clonotype has at least ten counts. The rearrangement links TRBV7-9 to TRBJ2-7; 11 nucleotides agree with TRBD2. V gave up 4 bases and J gave up 5 bases; unmatched junction bases: 7. The CDR3 sequence is 15 residues long. Germline V gene data show CDR1 as SEHNR and CDR2 as FQNEAQ (reference sequence). Here the CDR3 DNA reads TGTGCCAGCAGCTCGATACTAGCGGGAGTAAACGAGCAGTACTTC. Translating it yields CASSSILAGVNEQYF.

This rearrangement joins TRBV4-2 to TRBJ2-7; weak D call: TRBD1 (6 bases). Between the trimmed V and J ends, which lost 4 bases and 3 bases, there was a span of 13 bases. Germline loops: CDR1 LGHNA, CDR2 YNFKEQ. There are 14 residues in the CDR3. This chain's CDR3 is CASSLPGHFYEQYF. CDR3 nucleotide sequence: TGTGCCAGCAGCCTGCCGGGACACTTCTACGAGCAGTACTTC.

This rearrangement joins TRBV3-1 to TRBJ1-3; 9 bases match TRBD1. Trimming took 1 base from V and 0 from J; bases not matched to a gene: 7. From germline, CDR1 is LGHDT and CDR2 YNNKEL (reference sequence). This CDR3 region has 18 residues. The CDR3 DNA follows: TGTGCCAGCAGCCAAGGGTTTACAGGGGGCGACTCTGGAAACACCATATATTTT. This encodes CASSQGFTGGDSGNTIYF. The variable domain in full, with the rest retrieved from reference TRBV3-1 and TRBJ1-3, is DTAVSQTPKYLVTQMGNDKSIKCEQNLGHDTMYWYKQDSKKFLKIMFSYNNKELIINETVPNRFSPKSPDKAHLNLHINSLELGDSAVYFCASSQGFTGGDSGNTIYFGEGSWLTVV.

This chain joins TRBV6-4 and TRBJ2-3; TRBD2 agrees at 8 bases. The CDR3 loop spans 15 amino acids. The germline CDR1 and CDR2 sequences are MRHNA and SNTAGT. The J segment lost 3 bases and the V segment lost 3 bases, leaving 5 bases of the junction unmatched. CDR3 coding DNA: TGTGCCAGCAGTGAGTCAGCGGGAGAAACAGATACGCAGTATTTT. Translation gives CASSESAGETDTQYF.

This clonotype was seen a handful of times. The chain joins TRBV7-9 to TRBJ2-1, with D tentatively TRBD1 (6 bases). This CDR3 region has 14 residues. The germline gives CDR1 SEHNR, CDR2 FQNEAQ (reference sequence). The germline V and J ends were trimmed by 1 base and 7 bases, with 11 bases remaining between them. The CDR3 nucleotides read TGTGCCAGCAGCTTAGAACAGGGCGCGAATGAGCAGTTCTTC. This sequence encodes CASSLEQGANEQFF.

This clonotype was seen a few times. This chain links TRBV7-9 with TRBJ2-1; 9 positions agree with TRBD2. This CDR3 is built from 16 residues. V shed 5 bases, J shed 4 bases, and the junction held 9 bases outside the gene matches. CDR1 and CDR2 from the germline V gene are SEHNR and FQNEAQ (reference sequence). Here the CDR3 DNA reads TGTGCCAGCAGCCCAGCCCTAGCGGGACCTTACAATGAGCAGTTCTTC. Residues: CASSPALAGPYNEQFF.

This clonotype has a handful of counts. The chain carries TRBV20-1 and TRBJ2-3; 12 bases align to TRBD2. Losses at the gene ends were 2 bases for V and 5 bases for J; bases not matched to a gene: 5. CDR3 size: 15 residues. Germline loops: CDR1 DFQATT, CDR2 SNEGSKA (reference sequence). The CDR3 DNA is TGCAGTGCTAGACTAGGACTAGCGGGGAGAGATACGCAGTATTTT. Its protein product is CSARLGLAGRDTQYF.

The chain has TRBV15 and TRBJ1-5; no reliable D call. The V end lost 3 bases, the J end lost 5 bases, and 8 bases lay between the germline ends. This CDR3 has 13 residues. CDR1 LNHNV and CDR2 YYDKDF come from the germline V gene (reference sequence). The CDR3 coding sequence is TGTGCCACCAGCAGCCAGAGAGATCAGCCCCAGCATTTT. Translation: CATSSQRDQPQHF.

This clonotype was found a few times. The rearrangement uses TRBV4-3 and TRBJ2-5; weak D call: TRBD1 (6 bases). Germline lookup yields CDR1 LGHNA and CDR2 YSLEER. V was trimmed by 4 bases and J by 2 bases, leaving 20 bases between them. The CDR3 runs to 17 residues. The CDR3 here is CASSLTGTSRGQETQYF. In nucleotides, the CDR3 is TGCGCCAGCAGCCTCACCGGGACATCCCGAGGACAAGAGACCCAGTACTTC.

In this sample, this clonotype turned up many times. V usage is TRBV29-1 and J usage is TRBJ2-7, with D unclear. The CDR3 has 13 residues. With 2 bases removed from V and 0 bases from J, the gap between germline ends came to 8 bases. Germline values: CDR1 SQVTM, CDR2 ANQGSEA. DNA of the CDR3: TGCAGCGTTGAAACGGGTCTCTCCTACGAGCAGTACTTC. This translates into CSVETGLSYEQYF.

This clonotype was recorded many times. This sequence joins TRBV15 and TRBJ2-2; D remains ambiguous. Germline-derived CDR1 and CDR2 are LNHNV and YYDKDF (reference sequence). Deletions cut 0 bases from V and 4 bases from J, with 6 bases between. The CDR3 has 14 residues. CDR3 loop: CATSRDPTTGELFF. For the CDR3, the DNA is TGTGCCACCAGCAGAGATCCGACCACCGGGGAGCTGTTTTTT.

This sequence joins TRBV4-3 and TRBJ1-6, with TRBD1 matching 8 bases. Per the germline V gene, CDR1 is LGHNA and CDR2 is YSLEER. The V gene end was trimmed by 3 bases and the J gene end by 5 bases; junction bases not matched to a gene: 9. The CDR3 runs to 17 residues. In DNA, the CDR3 is TGCGCCAGCAGCCATACTCTCGGACAGGGTAATAATTCACCCCTCCACTTT. Protein product: CASSHTLGQGNNSPLHF.

Only a few counts were recorded for this clonotype. The chain combines TRBV28 with TRBJ2-7, with D possibly called TRBD1 or TRBD2 (6 bases each). Looked up from germline, CDR1 is MDHEN and CDR2 is SYDVKM. Trimming pared 8 bases from V and 0 bases from J, leaving 20 bases between. The CDR3 extends over 16 amino acids. The CDR3 bases are TGTGCCAGCTCGATAGTAAGGGGGGCTATCTCCTACGAGCAGTACTTC. This translates into CASSIVRGAISYEQYF.

J is TRBJ2-5 and V is TRBV6-2 or TRBV6-3; TRBD2 matches at 10 bases. The CDR3 loop spans 20 amino acids. J lost 2 bases, V lost 0 bases, and 15 bases had no gene match. Germline-derived CDR1 and CDR2 are MNHEY and SVGEGT. As DNA, the CDR3 is TGTGCCAGCAGTTACTCGAATGCCCTAGCGGGGGATTCACCGCAAGAGACCCAGTACTTC. It codes for CASSYSNALAGDSPQETQYF.

V and J are TRBV29-1 and TRBJ2-5; the match to TRBD1 covers 8 bases. After removal of 6 bases from V and 3 bases from J, the junction contained 3 bases not matched to a gene. The V gene's germline CDR1 is SQVTM and CDR2 ANQGSEA. This CDR3 is built from 12 residues. The CDR3 DNA follows: TGCAGCGTGGACAGGGCCGAAGAGACCCAGTACTTC. This translates into CSVDRAEETQYF.